This T cell receptor (beta chain) comes out of a study of shared clonotypes between healthy human individuals. In the study overall: CD4 naive cells filled three plates per donor, CD4 memory three, CD8 naive two and CD8 memory one. General study results and limits: The genetic and exposure-history diversity represented was limited by few donors.

It was at deep level that the assay was run. Per sorted-subset replicate PCR, input was approximately 0.2 ug DNA, representing around 30,000 T cell genomes. TCRdb's table, derived via immunoSEQ multiplex PCR, lists solely in-frame clones and lacks some. The sample contains 2,100,000 or so clones, approximately 95% of which appear only once. Trimming at V came to 0 bases and at J to 8 bases, leaving 8 bases not matched to a gene. The CDR3 runs to 15 residues. Germline assignment: CDR1 SGHRS and CDR2 YFSETQ. As to this clone: Antigen: not known.

Input material: naive CD4+ T cells sorted from blood. Subset given: CD45RA+ positively selected. The source is a man aged 18 to 29 in good health. This chain connects TRBV5-1 to TRBJ2-1; 7 nucleotides align to TRBD1. CDR3: CASSLGADRDHEQFF. In DNA, the CDR3 is TGCGCCAGCAGCTTGGGCGCCGACAGGGACCATGAGCAGTTCTTC.